This record concerns one T cell receptor beta chain sequence. Its antigen is still unknown. The entry originates in a study of T-cell reconstitution after alpha-beta-depleted transplantation in children. TCRbeta library preparation incorporated unique molecular identifiers. TCRdb redid the calling of the PCR reads with MiXCR, one entry per CDR3 protein. The sample has around 580,000 distinct CDR3 sequences, roughly a quarter seen once. Trimming stripped 9 bases from V and 4 bases from J, with 12 bases between. Germline CDR1 and CDR2: MDHEN and SYDVKM. This CDR3 contains 12 residues. Notes on the study in general: Diversity of TCRbeta at day 60 was high in some patients, arising from surviving recipient T cells and thymic progenitors.

Sequenced here: PBMCs, sampled before TCRalphabeta/CD19-depleted stem cell transplant. The receptor comes from a boy under three years old with Wiskott-Aldrich syndrome, due to receive a stem cell transplant. V is TRBV28 and J is TRBJ1-2; perhaps TRBD1 as D (5 bases). CDR3 DNA sequence: TGTGCCAGTACTCGAGACAGCTATGGCTACACCTTC. It translates to CASTRDSYGYTF.